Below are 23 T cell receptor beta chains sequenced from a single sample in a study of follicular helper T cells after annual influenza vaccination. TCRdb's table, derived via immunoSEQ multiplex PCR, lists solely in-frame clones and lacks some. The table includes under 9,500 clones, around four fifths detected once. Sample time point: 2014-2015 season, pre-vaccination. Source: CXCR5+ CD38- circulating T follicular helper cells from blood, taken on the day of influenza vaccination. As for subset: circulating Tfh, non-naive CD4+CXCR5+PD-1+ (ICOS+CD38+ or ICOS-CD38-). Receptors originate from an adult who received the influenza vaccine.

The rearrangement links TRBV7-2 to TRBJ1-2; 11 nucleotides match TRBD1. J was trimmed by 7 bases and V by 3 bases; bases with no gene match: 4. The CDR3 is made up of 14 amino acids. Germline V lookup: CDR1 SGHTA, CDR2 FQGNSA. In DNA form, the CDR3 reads TGTGCCAGCAGCTTGGGACAGGGGGAGGGTGGCTACACCTTC. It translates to CASSLGQGEGGYTF. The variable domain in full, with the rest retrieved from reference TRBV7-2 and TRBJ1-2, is GAGVSQSPSNKVTEKGKDVELRCDPISGHTALYWYRQSLGQGLEFLIYFQGNSAPDKSGLPSDRFSAERTGGSVSTLTIQRTQQEDSAVYLCASSLGQGEGGYTFGSGTRLTVV.

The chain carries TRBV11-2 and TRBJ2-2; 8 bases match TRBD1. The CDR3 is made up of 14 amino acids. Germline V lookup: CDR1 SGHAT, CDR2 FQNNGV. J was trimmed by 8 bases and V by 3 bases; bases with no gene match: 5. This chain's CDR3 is CASSLSRGLGELFF. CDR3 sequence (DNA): TGTGCCAGCAGCTTGAGCAGGGGGCTGGGGGAGCTGTTTTTT.

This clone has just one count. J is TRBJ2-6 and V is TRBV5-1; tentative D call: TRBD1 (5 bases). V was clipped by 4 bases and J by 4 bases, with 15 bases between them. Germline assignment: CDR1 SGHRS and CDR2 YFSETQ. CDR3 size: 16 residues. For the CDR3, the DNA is TGCGCCAGCAGCACCGGACGGCACAGGGGGGCCAACGTCCTGACTTTC. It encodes CASSTGRHRGANVLTF.

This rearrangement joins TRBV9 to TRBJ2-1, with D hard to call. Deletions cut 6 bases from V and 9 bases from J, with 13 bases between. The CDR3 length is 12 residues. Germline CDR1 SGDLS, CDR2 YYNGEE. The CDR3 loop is CASTAIVAEQFF. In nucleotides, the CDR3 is TGTGCCAGCACTGCTATAGTGGCTGAGCAGTTCTTC.

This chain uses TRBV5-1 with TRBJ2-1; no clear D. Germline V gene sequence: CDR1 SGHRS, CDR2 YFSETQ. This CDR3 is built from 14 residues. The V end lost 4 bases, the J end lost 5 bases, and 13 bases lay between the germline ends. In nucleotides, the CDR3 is TGCGCCAGCAGCACACAATCCCCAGACAATGAGCAGTTCTTC. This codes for CASSTQSPDNEQFF.

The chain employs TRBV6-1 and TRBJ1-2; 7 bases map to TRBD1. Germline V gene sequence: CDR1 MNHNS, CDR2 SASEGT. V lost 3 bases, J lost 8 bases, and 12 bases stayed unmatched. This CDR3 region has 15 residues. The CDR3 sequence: CASSERTGGWNGYTF. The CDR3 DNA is TGTGCCAGCAGTGAGAGGACAGGCGGTTGGAACGGCTACACCTTC.

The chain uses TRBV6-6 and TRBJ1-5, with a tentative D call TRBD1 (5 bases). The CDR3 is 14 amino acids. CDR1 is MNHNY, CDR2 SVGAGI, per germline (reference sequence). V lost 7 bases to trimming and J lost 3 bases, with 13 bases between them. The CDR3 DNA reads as TGTGCCAGCAACACAGGCACCATCAATCAGCCCCAGCATTTT. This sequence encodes CASNTGTINQPQHF.

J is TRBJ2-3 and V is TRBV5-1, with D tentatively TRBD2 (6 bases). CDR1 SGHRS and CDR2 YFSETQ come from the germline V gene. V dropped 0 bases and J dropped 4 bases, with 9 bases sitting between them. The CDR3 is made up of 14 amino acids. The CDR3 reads CASSLALAPDTQYF. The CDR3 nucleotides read TGCGCCAGCAGCTTGGCGCTAGCGCCAGATACGCAGTATTTT. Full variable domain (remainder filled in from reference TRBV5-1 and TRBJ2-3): KAGVTQTPRYLIKTRGQQVTLSCSPISGHRSVSWYQQTPGQGLQFLFEYFSETQRNKGNFPGRFSGRQFSNSRSEMNVSTLELGDSALYLCASSLALAPDTQYFGPGTRLTVL.

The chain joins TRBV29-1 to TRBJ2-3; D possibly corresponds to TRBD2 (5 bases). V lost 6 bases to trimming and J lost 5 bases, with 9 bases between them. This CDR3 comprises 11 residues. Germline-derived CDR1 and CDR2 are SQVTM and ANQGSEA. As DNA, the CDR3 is TGCAGCGTAGACGGGGTAGATACGCAGTATTTT. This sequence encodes CSVDGVDTQYF.

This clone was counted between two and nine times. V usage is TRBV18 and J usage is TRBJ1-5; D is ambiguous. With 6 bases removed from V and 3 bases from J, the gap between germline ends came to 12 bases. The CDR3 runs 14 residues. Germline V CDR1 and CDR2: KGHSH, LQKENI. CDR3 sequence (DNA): TGTGCCAGCTCGCCTAACAGTAACAATCAGCCCCAGCATTTT. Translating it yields CASSPNSNNQPQHF.

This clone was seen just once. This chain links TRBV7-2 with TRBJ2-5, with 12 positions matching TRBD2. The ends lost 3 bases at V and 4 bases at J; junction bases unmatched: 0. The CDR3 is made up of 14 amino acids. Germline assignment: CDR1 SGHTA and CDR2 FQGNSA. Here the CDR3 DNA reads TGTGCCAGCAGCTTGACTAGCGGGAGAGAGACCCAGTACTTC. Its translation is CASSLTSGRETQYF.

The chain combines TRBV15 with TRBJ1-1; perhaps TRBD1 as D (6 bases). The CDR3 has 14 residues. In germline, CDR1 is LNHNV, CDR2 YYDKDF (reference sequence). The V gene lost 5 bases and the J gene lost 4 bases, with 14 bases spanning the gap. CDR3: CATSGGGLRTEAFF. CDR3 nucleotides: TGTGCCACCAGCGGGGGGGGGCTCCGCACTGAAGCTTTCTTT.

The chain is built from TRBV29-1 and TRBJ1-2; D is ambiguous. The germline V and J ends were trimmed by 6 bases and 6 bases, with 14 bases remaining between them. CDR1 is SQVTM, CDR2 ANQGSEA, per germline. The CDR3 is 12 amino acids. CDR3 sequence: CSVTVSGDGYTF. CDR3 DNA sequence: TGCAGCGTGACCGTTAGCGGGGATGGCTACACCTTC.

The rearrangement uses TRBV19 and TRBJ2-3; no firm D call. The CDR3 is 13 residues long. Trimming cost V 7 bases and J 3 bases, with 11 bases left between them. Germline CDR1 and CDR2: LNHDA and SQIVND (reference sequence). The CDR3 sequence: CASTPSATDTQYF. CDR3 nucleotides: TGTGCCAGTACCCCCAGCGCAACAGATACGCAGTATTTT.

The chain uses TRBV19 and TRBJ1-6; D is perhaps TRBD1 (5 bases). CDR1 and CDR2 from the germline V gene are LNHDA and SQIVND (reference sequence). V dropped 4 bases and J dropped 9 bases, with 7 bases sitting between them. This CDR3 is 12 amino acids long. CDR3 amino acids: CASSTGPSPLHF. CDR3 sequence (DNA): TGTGCCAGTAGTACAGGGCCTTCACCCCTCCACTTT.

The CDR3 coding sequence is TGTGCCAGCTCACCAAGTCGAGGGAACATTCAGTACTTC. Translated: CASSPSRGNIQYF. The chain employs TRBV18 and TRBJ2-4; D is perhaps TRBD2 (5 bases). Trimming cost V 2 bases and J 7 bases, with 9 bases left between them. Germline loops: CDR1 KGHSH, CDR2 LQKENI. This CDR3 is built from 13 residues.

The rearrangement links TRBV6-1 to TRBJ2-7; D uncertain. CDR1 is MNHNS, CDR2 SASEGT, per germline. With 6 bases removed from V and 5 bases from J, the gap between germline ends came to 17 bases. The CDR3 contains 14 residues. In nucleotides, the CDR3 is TGTGCCAGCAGCATGACCTGGGTCAGCGACGAGCAGTACTTC. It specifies CASSMTWVSDEQYF.

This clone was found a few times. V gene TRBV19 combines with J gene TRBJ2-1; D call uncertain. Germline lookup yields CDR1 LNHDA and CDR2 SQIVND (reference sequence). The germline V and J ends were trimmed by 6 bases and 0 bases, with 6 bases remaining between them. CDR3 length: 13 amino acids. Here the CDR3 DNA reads TGTGCCAGTAGCCCGAGCTCCTACAATGAGCAGTTCTTC. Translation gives CASSPSSYNEQFF.

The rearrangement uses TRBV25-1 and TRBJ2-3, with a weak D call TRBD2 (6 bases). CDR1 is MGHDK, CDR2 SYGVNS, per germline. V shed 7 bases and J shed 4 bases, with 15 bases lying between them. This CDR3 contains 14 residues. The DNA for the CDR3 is TGTGCCAGCAACCGGGACTCCTCCCCAGATACGCAGTATTTT. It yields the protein CASNRDSSPDTQYF.

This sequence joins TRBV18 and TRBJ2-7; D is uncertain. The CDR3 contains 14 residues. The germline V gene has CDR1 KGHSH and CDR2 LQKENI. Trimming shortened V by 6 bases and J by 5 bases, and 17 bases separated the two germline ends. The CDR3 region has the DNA TGTGCCAGCTCGCCCCGACCTTTACCCCACGAGCAGTACTTC. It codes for CASSPRPLPHEQYF.

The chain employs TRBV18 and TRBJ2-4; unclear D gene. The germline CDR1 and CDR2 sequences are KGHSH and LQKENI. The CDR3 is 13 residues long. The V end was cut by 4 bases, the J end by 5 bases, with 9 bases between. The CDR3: CASSQEVQNIQYF. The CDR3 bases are TGTGCCAGCTCACAAGAAGTCCAAAACATTCAGTACTTC.

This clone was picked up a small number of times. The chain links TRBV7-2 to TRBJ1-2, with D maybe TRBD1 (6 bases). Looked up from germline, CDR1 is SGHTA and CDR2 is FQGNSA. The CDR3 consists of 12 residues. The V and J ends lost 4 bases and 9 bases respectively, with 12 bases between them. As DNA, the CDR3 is TGTGCCAGCAGCTCCCCGGACAGAAGCTACACCTTC. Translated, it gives CASSSPDRSYTF.

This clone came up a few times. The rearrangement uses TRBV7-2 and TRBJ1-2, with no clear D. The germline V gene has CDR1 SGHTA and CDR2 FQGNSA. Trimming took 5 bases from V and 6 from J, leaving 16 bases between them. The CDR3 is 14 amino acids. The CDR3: CASSPSRLSDGYTF. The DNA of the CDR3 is TGTGCCAGCAGCCCCTCCAGGTTGTCCGATGGCTACACCTTC.